Below are 8 T cell receptor beta chains sequenced from a single sample in a study of blood T cell repertoires in COVID-19 (dated by TCRdb to the early 2020s). The library was obtained by the immunoSEQ multiplex PCR assay. Imported from immuneACCESS, the table was reduced by TCRdb to in-frame sequences with V and J called. These copies leave out some clones; in studies compared against another copy, an unresolved V gene accounts for under half, and the cause of the remainder is not known. The sample yields 200,000 or so clones; 84% were counted once. The top ten hold 3% to 3.5% of the sample. Sequences were obtained from peripheral blood. All receptors come from a woman in her 30s who had recovered from COVID-19.

This clone occurred once. The chain couples TRBV5-6 to TRBJ2-3, with a weak D call TRBD1 (6 bases). The germline gives CDR1 SGHDT, CDR2 YYEEEE. V lost 2 bases and J lost 2, with 9 bases in between. This CDR3 comprises 14 residues. CDR3 sequence: CASSFTGPTDTQYF. As DNA, the CDR3 is TGTGCCAGCAGCTTTACAGGGCCCACAGATACGCAGTATTTT.

This chain uses TRBV5-1 with TRBJ2-5; perhaps TRBD1 as D (6 bases). The V end lost 4 bases, the J end lost 1 base, and 17 bases lay between the germline ends. Germline CDR1 is SGHRS and CDR2 is YFSETQ. The CDR3 loop spans 16 amino acids. The CDR3 loop is CASSPRQVAAQETQYF. The CDR3 region has the DNA TGCGCCAGCAGCCCTAGACAGGTGGCGGCCCAAGAGACCCAGTACTTC.

The V gene is TRBV6-2 or TRBV6-3, the J gene TRBJ2-1; 12 bases align to TRBD1. The CDR3 is 15 amino acids. CDR1 is MNHEY and CDR2 is SVGEGT in the germline V gene. Trimming at V came to 0 bases and at J to 9 bases, leaving 3 bases not matched to a gene. The CDR3 spells CASSYSGTGGGEQFF. The DNA of the CDR3 is TGTGCCAGCAGTTACTCCGGGACAGGGGGCGGTGAGCAGTTCTTC.

The V gene is TRBV9, the J gene TRBJ2-1; D might be TRBD2 (5 bases). Trimming removed 3 bases at V and 2 bases at J, with 12 bases between. Germline CDR1 SGDLS, CDR2 YYNGEE. The CDR3 length is 15 residues. The CDR3: CASSAEAVPYNEQFF. CDR3 nucleotide sequence: TGTGCCAGCAGCGCGGAGGCGGTCCCCTACAATGAGCAGTTCTTC.

The rearrangement uses TRBV4-2 and TRBJ2-3, with 10 bases matching TRBD2. V lost 0 bases to trimming and J lost 7 bases; unmatched junction nucleotides: 10. The germline CDR1 and CDR2 sequences are LGHNA and YNFKEQ. The CDR3 has 17 residues. CDR3 bases: TGTGCCAGCAGCCAAGATTGGATTGGGACTAGCGTTCATACGCAGTATTTT. Translated: CASSQDWIGTSVHTQYF.

This CDR3 is CASSGGLAGGVADEQFF. The CDR3 DNA reads TGTGCCAGCAGTGGCGGACTAGCGGGAGGGGTAGCTGATGAGCAGTTCTTC. The chain joins TRBV6-1 to TRBJ2-1; 15 bases align to TRBD2. The CDR3 runs 17 residues. V dropped 4 bases and J dropped 8; count of bases not matched to a gene: 9. Germline CDR1 reads MNHNS; CDR2 reads SASEGT.

The chain links TRBV30 to TRBJ2-5, with D perhaps matching TRBD2 (6 bases). CDR1 is GTSNPN and CDR2 is SVGIG in the germline V gene (reference sequence). The CDR3 length is 12 residues. V was clipped by 5 bases and J by 3 bases, with 10 bases between them. In DNA, the CDR3 is TGTGCCTGGTCGATAGCGGAAGAGACCCAGTACTTC. This translates into CAWSIAEETQYF.

The chain is built from TRBV12-3 or TRBV12-4 and TRBJ2-5, with 9 positions matching TRBD1. Losses at the gene ends were 8 bases for V and 3 bases for J; bases not matched to a gene: 1. This CDR3 is 12 amino acids long. DNA for the CDR3: TGTGCCAGCCGGACAGGGGAAGAGACCCAGTACTTC. Its protein product is CASRTGEETQYF.